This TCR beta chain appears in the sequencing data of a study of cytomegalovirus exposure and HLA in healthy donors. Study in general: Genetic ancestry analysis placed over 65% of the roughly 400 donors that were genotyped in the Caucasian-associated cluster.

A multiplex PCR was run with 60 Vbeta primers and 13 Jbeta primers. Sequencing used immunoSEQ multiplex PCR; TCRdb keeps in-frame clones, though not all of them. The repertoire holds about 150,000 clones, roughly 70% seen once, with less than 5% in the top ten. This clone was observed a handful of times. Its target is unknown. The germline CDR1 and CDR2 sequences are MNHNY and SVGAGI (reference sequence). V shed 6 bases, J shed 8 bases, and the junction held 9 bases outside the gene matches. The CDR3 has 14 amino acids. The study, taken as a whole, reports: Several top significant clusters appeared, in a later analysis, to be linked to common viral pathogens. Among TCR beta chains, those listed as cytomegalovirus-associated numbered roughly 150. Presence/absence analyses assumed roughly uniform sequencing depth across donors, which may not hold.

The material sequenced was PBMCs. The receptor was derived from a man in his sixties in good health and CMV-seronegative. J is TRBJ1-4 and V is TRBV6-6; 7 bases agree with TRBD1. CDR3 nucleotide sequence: TGTGCCAGCAGCCAAACAGGGGCGGACGAAAAACTGTTTTTT. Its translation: CASSQTGADEKLFF.